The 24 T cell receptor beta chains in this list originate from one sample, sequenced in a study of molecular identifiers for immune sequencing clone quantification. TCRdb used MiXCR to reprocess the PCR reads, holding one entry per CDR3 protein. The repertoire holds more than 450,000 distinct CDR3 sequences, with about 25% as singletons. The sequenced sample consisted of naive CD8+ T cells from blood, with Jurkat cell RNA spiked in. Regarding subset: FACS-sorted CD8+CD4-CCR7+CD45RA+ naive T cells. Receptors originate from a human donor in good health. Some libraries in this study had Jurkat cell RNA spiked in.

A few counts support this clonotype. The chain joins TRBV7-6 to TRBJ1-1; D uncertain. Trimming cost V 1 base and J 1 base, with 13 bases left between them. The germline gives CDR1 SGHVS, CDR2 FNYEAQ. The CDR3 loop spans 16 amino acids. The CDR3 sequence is CASSLVHLPKNTEAFF. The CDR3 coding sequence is TGTGCCAGCAGCTTAGTGCATTTGCCGAAGAACACTGAAGCTTTCTTT.

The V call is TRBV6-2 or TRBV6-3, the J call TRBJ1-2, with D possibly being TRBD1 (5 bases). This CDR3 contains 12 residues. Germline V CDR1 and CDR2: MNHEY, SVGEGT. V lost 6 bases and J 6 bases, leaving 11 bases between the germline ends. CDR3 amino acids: CASSSGTHGYTF. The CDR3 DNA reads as TGTGCCAGCAGCTCCGGGACGCATGGCTACACCTTC.

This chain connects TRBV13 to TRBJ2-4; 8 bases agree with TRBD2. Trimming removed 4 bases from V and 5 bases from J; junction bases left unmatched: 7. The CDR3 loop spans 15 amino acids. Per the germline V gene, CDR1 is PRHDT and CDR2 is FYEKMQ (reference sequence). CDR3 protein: CASSSTSASENIQYF. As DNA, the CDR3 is TGTGCCAGCAGCTCGACTAGCGCATCGGAAAACATTCAGTACTTC. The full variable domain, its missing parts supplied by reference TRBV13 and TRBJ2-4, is AAGVIQSPRHLIKEKRETATLKCYPIPRHDTVYWYQQGPGQDPQFLISFYEKMQSDKGSIPDRFSAQQFSDYHSELNMSSLELGDSALYFCASSSTSASENIQYFGAGTRLSVL.

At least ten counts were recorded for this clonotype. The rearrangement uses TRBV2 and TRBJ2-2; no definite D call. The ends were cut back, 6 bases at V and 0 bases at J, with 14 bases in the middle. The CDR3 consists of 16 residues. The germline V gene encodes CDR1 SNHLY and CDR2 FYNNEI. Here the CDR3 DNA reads TGTGCCAGCAGCCCGACTTTAAACGCGAACACCGGGGAGCTGTTTTTT. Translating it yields CASSPTLNANTGELFF.

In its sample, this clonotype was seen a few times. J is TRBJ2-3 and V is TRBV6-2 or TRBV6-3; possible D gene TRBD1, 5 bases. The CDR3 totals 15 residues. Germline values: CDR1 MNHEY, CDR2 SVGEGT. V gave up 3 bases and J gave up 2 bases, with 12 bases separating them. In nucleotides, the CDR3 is TGTGCCAGCAGTTATTTCGACAGAATCACAGATACGCAGTATTTT. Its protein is CASSYFDRITDTQYF.

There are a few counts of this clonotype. CDR3 bases: TGTGCCAGCAGCCAACCCTACAATGAGCAGTTCTTC. It yields the protein CASSQPYNEQFF. The chain couples TRBV12-3 or TRBV12-4 to TRBJ2-1; D not certain. Trimming stripped 6 bases from V and 2 bases from J, with 5 bases between. CDR3 size: 12 residues.

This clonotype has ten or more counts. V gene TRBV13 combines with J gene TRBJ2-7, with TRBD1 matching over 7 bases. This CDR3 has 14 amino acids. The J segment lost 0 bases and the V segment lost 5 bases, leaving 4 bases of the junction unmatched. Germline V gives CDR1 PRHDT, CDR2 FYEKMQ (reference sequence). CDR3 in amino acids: CASSTRDSSYEQYF. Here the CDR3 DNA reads TGTGCCAGCAGCACCCGGGACAGCTCCTACGAGCAGTACTTC.

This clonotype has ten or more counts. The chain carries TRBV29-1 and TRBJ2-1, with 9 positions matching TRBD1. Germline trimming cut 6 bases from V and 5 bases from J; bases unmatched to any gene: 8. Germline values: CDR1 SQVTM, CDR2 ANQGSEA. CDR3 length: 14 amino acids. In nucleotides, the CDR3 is TGCAGCGTAGAGACCGGGACAGGGCACAATGAGCAGTTCTTC. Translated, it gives CSVETGTGHNEQFF.

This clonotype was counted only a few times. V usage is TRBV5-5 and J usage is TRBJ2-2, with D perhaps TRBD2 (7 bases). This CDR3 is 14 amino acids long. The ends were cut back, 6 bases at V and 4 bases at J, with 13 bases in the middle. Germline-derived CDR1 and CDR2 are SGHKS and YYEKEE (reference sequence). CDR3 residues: CASILRGGTGELFF. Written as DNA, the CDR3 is TGTGCCAGCATCCTGAGGGGGGGCACCGGGGAGCTGTTTTTT.

CDR3 DNA: TGTGCCAGCAGTTTGGTGATTGGCGGCCTCCAAGAGACCCAGTACTTC. It encodes CASSLVIGGLQETQYF. The chain uses TRBV12-3 or TRBV12-4 and TRBJ2-5; D gene uncertain. V gave up 3 bases and J gave up 1 base, with 15 bases separating them. The CDR3 is 16 amino acids.

The CDR3 here is CASSYKFSAGEQYF. The CDR3 nucleotides are TGTGCCAGCAGTTACAAGTTCAGTGCAGGGGAGCAGTACTTC. J is TRBJ2-7 and V is TRBV6-2 or TRBV6-3; tentative D call: TRBD1 (5 bases). Germline CDR1 MNHEY, CDR2 SVGEGT. This CDR3 region has 14 residues. V was shortened by 2 bases and J by 7 bases, with 15 bases between the two germline ends.

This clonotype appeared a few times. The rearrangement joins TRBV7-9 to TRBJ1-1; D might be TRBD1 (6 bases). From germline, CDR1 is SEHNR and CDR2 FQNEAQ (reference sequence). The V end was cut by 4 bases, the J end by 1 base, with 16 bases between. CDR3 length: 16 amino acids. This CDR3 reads CASSSRPEGGNTEAFF. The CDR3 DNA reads TGTGCCAGCAGCTCCCGGCCCGAAGGGGGGAACACTGAAGCTTTCTTT.

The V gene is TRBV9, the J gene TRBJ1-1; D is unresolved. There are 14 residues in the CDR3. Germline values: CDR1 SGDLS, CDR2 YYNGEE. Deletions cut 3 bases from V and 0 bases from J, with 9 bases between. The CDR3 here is CASSAANMNTEAFF. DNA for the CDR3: TGTGCCAGCAGCGCAGCGAACATGAACACTGAAGCTTTCTTT. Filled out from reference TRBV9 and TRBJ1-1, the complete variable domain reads DSGVTQTPKHLITATGQRVTLRCSPRSGDLSVYWYQQSLDQGLQFLIQYYNGEERAKGNILERFSAQQFPDLHSELNLSSLELGDSALYFCASSAANMNTEAFFGQGTRLTVV.

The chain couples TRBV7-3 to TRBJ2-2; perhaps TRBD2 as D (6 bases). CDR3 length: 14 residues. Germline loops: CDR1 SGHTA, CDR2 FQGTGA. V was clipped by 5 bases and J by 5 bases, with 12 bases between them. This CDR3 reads CASSKTSWTGELFF. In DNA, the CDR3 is TGTGCCAGCAGCAAGACTAGTTGGACCGGGGAGCTGTTTTTT.

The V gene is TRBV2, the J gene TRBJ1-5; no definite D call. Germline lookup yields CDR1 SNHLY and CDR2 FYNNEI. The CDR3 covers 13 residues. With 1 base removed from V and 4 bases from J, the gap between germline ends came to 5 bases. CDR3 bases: TGTGCCAGCAGTGAAGTGGGGAATCAGCCCCAGCATTTT. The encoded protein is CASSEVGNQPQHF. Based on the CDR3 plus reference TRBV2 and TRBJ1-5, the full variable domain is EPEVTQTPSHQVTQMGQEVILRCVPISNHLYFYWYRQILGQKVEFLVSFYNNEISEKSEIFDDQFSVERPDGSNFTLKIRSTKLEDSAMYFCASSEVGNQPQHFGDGTRLSIL.

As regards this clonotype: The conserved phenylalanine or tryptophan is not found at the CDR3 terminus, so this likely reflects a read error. This chain's CDR3 is CSVVFSGRGYEQYS. CDR3 nucleotide sequence: TGCAGCGTTGTTTTCTCTGGCAGGGGTTACGAGCAGTACTCC. This chain links TRBV29-1 with TRBJ2-7; maybe TRBD1 (6 bases). V shed 4 bases and J shed 4 bases, with 17 bases lying between them. The CDR3 has 14 residues. The V gene's germline CDR1 is SQVTM and CDR2 ANQGSEA.

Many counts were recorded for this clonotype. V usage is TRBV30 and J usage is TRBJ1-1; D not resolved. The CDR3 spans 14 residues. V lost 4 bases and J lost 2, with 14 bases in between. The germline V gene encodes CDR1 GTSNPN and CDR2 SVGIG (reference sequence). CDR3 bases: TGTGCCTGGAATAAGGAAAGGGTAAACACTGAAGCTTTCTTT. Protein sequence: CAWNKERVNTEAFF.

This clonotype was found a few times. As DNA, the CDR3 is TGTGCCAGCAGTTTTTGTGACGGTAACGAAAAACTGTTTTTT. Protein product: CASSFCDGNEKLFF. The chain carries TRBV27 and TRBJ1-4; no definite D call. The germline CDR1 and CDR2 sequences are MNHEY and SMNVEV (reference sequence). The CDR3 covers 14 residues. V lost 3 bases, J lost 8 bases, and 13 bases lay in between. Full variable domain (outside the CDR3, taken from reference TRBV27 and TRBJ1-4): EAQVTQNPRYLITVTGKKLTVTCSQNMNHEYMSWYRQDPGLGLRQIYYSMNVEVTDKGDVPEGYKVSRKEKRNFPLILESPSPNQTSLYFCASSFCDGNEKLFFGSGTQLSVL.

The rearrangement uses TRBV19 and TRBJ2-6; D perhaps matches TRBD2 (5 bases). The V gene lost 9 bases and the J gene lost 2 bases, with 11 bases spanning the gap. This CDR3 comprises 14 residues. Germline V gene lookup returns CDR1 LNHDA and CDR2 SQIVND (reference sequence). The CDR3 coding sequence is TGTGCCAGCCTCGACTATACTGGGGCCAACGTCCTGACTTTC. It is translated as CASLDYTGANVLTF.

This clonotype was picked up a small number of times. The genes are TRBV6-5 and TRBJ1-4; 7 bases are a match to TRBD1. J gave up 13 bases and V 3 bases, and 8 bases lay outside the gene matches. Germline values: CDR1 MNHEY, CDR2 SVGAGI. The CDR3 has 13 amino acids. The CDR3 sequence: CASSYTGEGRLFF. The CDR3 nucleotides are TGTGCCAGCAGTTATACAGGGGAGGGAAGACTGTTTTTT.

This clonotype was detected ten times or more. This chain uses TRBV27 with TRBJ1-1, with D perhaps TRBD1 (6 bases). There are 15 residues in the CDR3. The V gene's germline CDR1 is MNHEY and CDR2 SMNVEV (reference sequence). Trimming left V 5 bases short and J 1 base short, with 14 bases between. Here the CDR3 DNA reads TGTGCCAGCAGTCCAAACAGGGTTTGGAACACTGAAGCTTTCTTT. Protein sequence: CASSPNRVWNTEAFF.

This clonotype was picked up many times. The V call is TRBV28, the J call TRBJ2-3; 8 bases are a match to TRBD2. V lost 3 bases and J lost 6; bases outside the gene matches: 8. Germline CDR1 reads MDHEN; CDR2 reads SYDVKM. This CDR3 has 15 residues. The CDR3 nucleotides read TGTGCCAGCAGTTTCGTCCGGGAGGGGGTTGATACGCAGTATTTT. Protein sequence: CASSFVREGVDTQYF.

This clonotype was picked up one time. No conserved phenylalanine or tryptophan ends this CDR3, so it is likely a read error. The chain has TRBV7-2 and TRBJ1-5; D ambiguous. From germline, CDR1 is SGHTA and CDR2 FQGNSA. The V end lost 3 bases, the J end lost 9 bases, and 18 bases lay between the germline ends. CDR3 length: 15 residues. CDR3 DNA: TGTGCCAGCAGCTTTGGCGGCGGTGGTGTAGGGCCCCAGCATCTT. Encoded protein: CASSFGGGGVGPQHL.

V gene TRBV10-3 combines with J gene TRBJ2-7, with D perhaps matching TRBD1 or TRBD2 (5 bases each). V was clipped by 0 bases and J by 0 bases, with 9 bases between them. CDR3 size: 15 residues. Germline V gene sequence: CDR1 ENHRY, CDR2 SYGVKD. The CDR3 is CAISESGDSSYEQYF. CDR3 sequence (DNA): TGTGCCATCAGTGAGTCGGGAGACAGCTCCTACGAGCAGTACTTC.